The 25 T cell receptor beta chains below were found in one sample sequenced in a study of blood T cell repertoires in COVID-19. The assay was immunoSEQ multiplex PCR, and TCRdb's table has in-frame clones only and misses some. The sample contains 85,000 to 90,000 clones, roughly 84% of which appear only once. Sequenced sample: peripheral blood. The receptors originated from a man in his 70s with acute or convalescent COVID-19.

The chain carries TRBV11-3 and TRBJ1-6; 8 nucleotides match TRBD1. Per germline, CDR1 SGHNT and CDR2 YENEEA. V dropped 1 base and J dropped 10; count of bases not matched to a gene: 12. The length of the CDR3 is 17 residues. Written as DNA, the CDR3 is TGTGCCAGCAGCTTAGGCCCCCGGGACAGGACTGCCTCACCCCTCCACTTT. Translating it yields CASSLGPRDRTASPLHF.

This chain joins TRBV5-1 and TRBJ1-2; the D is unclear. Germline loops: CDR1 SGHRS, CDR2 YFSETQ. The CDR3 is made up of 15 amino acids. V lost 0 bases to trimming and J lost 4 bases, with 13 bases between them. The CDR3 protein is CASSLARVGGYGYTF. CDR3 DNA sequence: TGCGCCAGCAGCTTGGCCCGGGTCGGCGGCTATGGCTACACCTTC.

This clone was observed a few times. The chain uses TRBV30 and TRBJ2-5, with D possibly matching TRBD2 (7 bases). Trimming left V 1 base short and J 5 bases short, with 17 bases between. Germline assignment: CDR1 GTSNPN and CDR2 SVGIG (reference sequence). This CDR3 region has 15 residues. CDR3 in amino acids: CAWSAQRGGLETQYF. The CDR3, as DNA: TGTGCCTGGAGTGCCCAGAGGGGGGGTTTGGAGACCCAGTACTTC.

The chain combines TRBV6-6 with TRBJ2-2; 8 bases line up with TRBD1. The CDR3 is 15 residues long. V shed 2 bases, J shed 5 bases, and the junction held 4 bases outside the gene matches. Germline V lookup: CDR1 MNHNY, CDR2 SVGAGI (reference sequence). CDR3 coding DNA: TGTGCCAGCAGTTACGTCAGGGGGCAAACCGGGGAGCTGTTTTTT. Protein product: CASSYVRGQTGELFF.

The rearrangement joins TRBV29-1 to TRBJ2-7; 12 bases are shared with TRBD2. The CDR3 runs to 15 residues. From germline, CDR1 is SQVTM and CDR2 ANQGSEA. With 4 bases clipped from V and 11 bases from J, the junction kept 15 bases outside the gene matches. The CDR3 coding sequence is TGCAGCGTTGTAAAGGGGACTAGCGGGTCCCACGGGGAGTACTTC. As protein: CSVVKGTSGSHGEYF.

This clone has more than one count but fewer than ten. The chain employs TRBV5-1 and TRBJ2-1; a possible D gene is TRBD2 (6 bases). Germline CDR1 reads SGHRS; CDR2 reads YFSETQ. The V gene lost 0 bases and the J gene lost 7 bases, with 8 bases spanning the gap. The CDR3 contains 13 residues. CDR3 in DNA: TGCGCCAGCAGCTTGGCCGGGACTAATGAGCAGTTCTTC. It codes for CASSLAGTNEQFF.

CDR3 residues: CASSPFEGGESEQFF. The CDR3 DNA sequence: TGTGCCAGCTCACCCTTCGAGGGGGGGGAGAGTGAGCAGTTCTTC. The chain recombines TRBV18 with TRBJ2-1; a possible D gene is TRBD2 (7 bases). V was cut by 3 bases and J by 9 bases, with 18 bases left in between. Looked up from germline, CDR1 is KGHSH and CDR2 is LQKENI. The CDR3 extends over 15 amino acids.

The genes are TRBV19 and TRBJ2-2; the match to TRBD1 covers 8 bases. The CDR3 is 14 residues long. Germline V gives CDR1 LNHDA, CDR2 SQIVND (reference sequence). J was trimmed by 4 bases and V by 5 bases; bases with no gene match: 3. CDR3 bases: TGTGCCAGTAGTCGGACAGGGACCACCGGGGAGCTGTTTTTT. Residues: CASSRTGTTGELFF.

In its sample, this clone was seen once. V usage is TRBV7-9 and J usage is TRBJ2-2; possible D gene TRBD2, 7 bases. The V end was cut by 0 bases, the J end by 4 bases, with 9 bases between. Per germline, CDR1 SEHNR and CDR2 FQNEAQ (reference sequence). This CDR3 has 15 residues. This CDR3 reads CASSLAGGPTGELFF. The CDR3, as DNA: TGTGCCAGCAGCTTAGCCGGGGGGCCCACCGGGGAGCTGTTTTTT.

The CDR3 sequence is CATSDSGTEAFF. Here the CDR3 DNA reads TGTGCCACCAGTGACTCCGGGACAGAAGCTTTCTTT. This rearrangement joins TRBV24-1 to TRBJ1-1, with D maybe TRBD1 (6 bases). Germline V gene data show CDR1 as KGHDR and CDR2 as SFDVKD. The V end was cut by 4 bases, the J end by 8 bases, with 10 bases between. The CDR3 is 12 residues long.

V usage is TRBV6-6 and J usage is TRBJ1-6; D is unresolved. Trimming removed 6 bases at V and 7 bases at J, with 13 bases between. The CDR3 sequence is 14 residues long. The germline V gene encodes CDR1 MNHNY and CDR2 SVGAGI (reference sequence). The CDR3 here is CASSPQWENSPLHF. In DNA form, the CDR3 reads TGTGCCAGCAGCCCTCAATGGGAGAATTCACCCCTCCACTTT.

This chain uses TRBV6-5 with TRBJ2-2; 7 positions agree with TRBD1. Germline V gene data show CDR1 as MNHEY and CDR2 as SVGAGI. The ends lost 6 bases at V and 6 bases at J; junction bases unmatched: 10. CDR3 length equals 15 residues. The CDR3 protein is CASSNDRVGAGELFF. CDR3 DNA sequence: TGTGCCAGCAGCAATGACAGGGTTGGCGCCGGGGAGCTGTTTTTT.

The genes are TRBV11-2 and TRBJ2-6, with D perhaps matching TRBD1 (5 bases). The germline V gene has CDR1 SGHAT and CDR2 FQNNGV. Deletions cut 5 bases from V and 0 bases from J, with 8 bases between. The CDR3 sequence is 15 residues long. The CDR3 region has the DNA TGTGCCAGCAGCCGTGACAGCTCTGGGGCCAACGTCCTGACTTTC. Amino acid sequence: CASSRDSSGANVLTF.

V gene TRBV19 combines with J gene TRBJ2-7, with 7 positions matching TRBD1. The CDR3 runs 15 residues. Germline V gives CDR1 LNHDA, CDR2 SQIVND (reference sequence). The V and J ends lost 5 bases and 6 bases, in that order; junction bases with no gene match: 13. CDR3 amino acids: CASSPNRQGVSEQYF. The CDR3 DNA reads TGTGCCAGTAGTCCCAACCGACAGGGTGTTAGCGAGCAGTACTTC.

The V call is TRBV7-9, the J call TRBJ2-5, with TRBD1 matching 7 bases. The ends lost 9 bases at V and 4 bases at J; junction bases unmatched: 5. This CDR3 is built from 12 residues. Germline V CDR1 and CDR2: SEHNR, FQNEAQ (reference sequence). The CDR3 reads CASTGEIETQYF. The CDR3 DNA follows: TGTGCCAGTACAGGGGAGATAGAGACCCAGTACTTC.

DNA of the CDR3: TGCGCCAGCAGCCCTGGGACAGGGGGCTACGAGCAGTACTTC. Its translation is CASSPGTGGYEQYF. This chain joins TRBV5-1 and TRBJ2-7; 11 positions match TRBD1. CDR3 size: 14 residues. J gave up 3 bases and V 4 bases, and 3 bases lay outside the gene matches. Germline CDR1 and CDR2: SGHRS and YFSETQ.

The chain recombines TRBV28 with TRBJ2-7, with TRBD1 identical over 7 bases. The CDR3 sequence is 17 residues long. Germline assignment: CDR1 MDHEN and CDR2 SYDVKM. The trim removed 5 bases at V and 0 bases at J, leaving 13 bases unmatched. CDR3 amino acids: CASSPDPPTGSSYEQYV. The CDR3 DNA reads TGTGCCAGCAGTCCCGACCCTCCGACAGGGAGCTCCTACGAGCAGTACGTC.

This clone has more than one count but fewer than ten. The chain employs TRBV29-1 and TRBJ1-1; D perhaps matches TRBD1 (5 bases). The germline V gene encodes CDR1 SQVTM and CDR2 ANQGSEA. Trimming left V 3 bases short and J 0 bases short, with 8 bases between. The CDR3 is 13 amino acids. The CDR3 region has the DNA TGCAGCGTTGATCAGGGTATGAACACTGAAGCTTTCTTT. Protein sequence: CSVDQGMNTEAFF.

CDR3 loop: CAIGTELNEKLFF. As DNA, the CDR3 is TGTGCCATAGGGACAGAGCTTAATGAAAAACTGTTTTTT. The V call is TRBV10-3, the J call TRBJ1-4; TRBD1 matches at 7 bases. This CDR3 is built from 13 residues. J lost 4 bases, V lost 9 bases, and 5 bases had no gene match. The germline V gene encodes CDR1 ENHRY and CDR2 SYGVKD.

The V and J genes are TRBV9 and TRBJ1-1; D gene ambiguous. The CDR3 length is 15 residues. V shed 0 bases and J shed 5 bases, with 14 bases lying between them. CDR1 and CDR2 from the germline V gene are SGDLS and YYNGEE. CDR3 sequence: CASSVARDRGTEAFF. DNA of the CDR3: TGTGCCAGCAGCGTAGCCAGAGATAGAGGGACTGAAGCTTTCTTT.

The genes are TRBV5-4 and TRBJ2-3; weak D call: TRBD2 (6 bases). The CDR3 sequence is 15 residues long. In germline, CDR1 is SGHNT, CDR2 YYREEE (reference sequence). The V end lost 4 bases, the J end lost 0 bases, and 12 bases lay between the germline ends. The CDR3 DNA reads TGTGCCAGCAGCGTTGGGGCGGGGAGCACAGATACGCAGTATTTT. This sequence encodes CASSVGAGSTDTQYF.

The V call is TRBV6-1, the J call TRBJ2-5; D unclear. Germline assignment: CDR1 MNHNS and CDR2 SASEGT. The ends were cut back, 0 bases at V and 7 bases at J, with 12 bases in the middle. The CDR3 covers 14 residues. DNA of the CDR3: TGTGCCAGCAGTGAAGCGTCGGTGGTTGGGACCCAGTACTTC. The encoded protein is CASSEASVVGTQYF.

The rearrangement joins TRBV13 to TRBJ1-2; tentatively, D is TRBD1 (6 bases). Looked up from germline, CDR1 is PRHDT and CDR2 is FYEKMQ (reference sequence). The CDR3 consists of 13 residues. Trimming pared 4 bases from V and 5 bases from J, leaving 11 bases between. The CDR3 nucleotides read TGTGCCAGCAGCTCAACAGGGAAATATGGCTACACCTTC. As protein: CASSSTGKYGYTF. The full variable domain, in which reference TRBV13 and TRBJ1-2 provide the parts outside the CDR3, is AAGVIQSPRHLIKEKRETATLKCYPIPRHDTVYWYQQGPGQDPQFLISFYEKMQSDKGSIPDRFSAQQFSDYHSELNMSSLELGDSALYFCASSSTGKYGYTFGSGTRLTVV.

CDR3 in DNA: TGTGCCAGCAGCTTAGCTAGCGGGGGGGTCAATGAGCAGTTCTTC. It yields the protein CASSLASGGVNEQFF. The chain links TRBV7-7 to TRBJ2-1, with 11 bases lining up with TRBD2. The V gene end was trimmed by 0 bases and the J gene end by 6 bases; junction bases not matched to a gene: 1. Per the germline V gene, CDR1 is SSHAT and CDR2 is FNYEAQ (reference sequence). CDR3 length equals 15 residues.

This clone was counted only a few times. The chain combines TRBV6-6 with TRBJ2-5, with D perhaps matching TRBD2 (6 bases). Germline loops: CDR1 MNHNY, CDR2 SVGAGI (reference sequence). V dropped 5 bases and J dropped 1 base, with 11 bases sitting between them. CDR3 length: 14 amino acids. CDR3: CASSPSEGQETQYF. DNA for the CDR3: TGTGCCAGCAGTCCTAGCGAGGGCCAAGAGACCCAGTACTTC.